This TCR beta chain emerged from a study of regulatory T cells in long-lasting Graves disease. Time point given: newly diagnosed GD, antithyroid drugs for less than 3 months. PBMC RNA was the source of the TCR library. It was by American Thyroid Association guidelines that Graves' disease was diagnosed. Assembly of TCR beta libraries relied on iRepertoire HTBI primers together with Arm-PCR of CDR3 regions. TCRdb recomputed calls from the multiplex PCR reads with MiXCR, one row per CDR3 protein. Here the sample spans a few hundred thousand distinct CDR3 sequences, about an eighth being singletons. At least ten counts were recorded for this clonotype. V lost 7 bases to trimming and J lost 5 bases, with 15 bases between them. Per germline, CDR1 MNHNS and CDR2 SASEGT. This CDR3 spans 14 amino acids. These data are also associated with another study on T cells in Graves' hyperthyroidism and ophthalmopathy. That report adds: Patients aged 18 to 65 had newly diagnosed hyperthyroidism lasting under 2 months. When the TCR CDR3 underwent first-round RT-PCR, the HTBI primer set was used. In blood, most of the thyroid clonotypes expanded above 0.001 were also present.

The sample was peripheral blood mononuclear cells (PBMCs), taken at new diagnosis, from a patient treated with antithyroid drugs. The TCR comes from a woman under 30 with Graves disease. The J gene is TRBJ2-1, the V gene TRBV6-1, with D perhaps matching TRBD2 (6 bases). CDR3 in DNA: TGTGCCAGCACCCTGCCCGGGAGAAACAATGAGCAGTTCTTC. Translation gives CASTLPGRNNEQFF.